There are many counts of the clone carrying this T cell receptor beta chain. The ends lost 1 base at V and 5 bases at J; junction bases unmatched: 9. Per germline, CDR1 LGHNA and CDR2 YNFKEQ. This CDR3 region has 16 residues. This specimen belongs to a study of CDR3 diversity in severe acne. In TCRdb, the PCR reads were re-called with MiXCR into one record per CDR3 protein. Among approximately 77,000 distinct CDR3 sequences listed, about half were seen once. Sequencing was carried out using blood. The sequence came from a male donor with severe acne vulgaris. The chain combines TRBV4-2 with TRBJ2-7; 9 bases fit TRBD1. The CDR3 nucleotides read TGTGCCAGCAGCCAAGCCCACAGGGGGCGTATCAACGAGCAGTACTTC. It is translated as CASSQAHRGRINEQYF.